Listed below are T cell receptor beta chains from one sample, sequenced in a study of T cell responses to AZD1222 COVID-19 vaccine. Sequenced by immunoSEQ multiplex PCR; TCRdb stores in-frame clones only, minus some. The table has around 97,000 clones, 91% seen once. The sample was peripheral blood, taken on day 0 of AZD1222 vaccination. The source of these receptors is an adult in good health. Both conserved end residues are part of each CDR3. A D gene is named only where the DNA matches it firmly. Expanded clones get a size class; other rows say once, few or many, or leave the size out.

v_call,j_call,clone_size,d_call,cdr3_aa,cdr3_nt
TRBV27,TRBJ2-3,few,NA,CASSPGPGKLREDTQYF,TGTGCCAGCAGCCCTGGACCGGGAAAACTACGCGAAGATACGCAGTATTTT
TRBV6-5,TRBJ2-7,NA,TRBD1,CASSYGGQGYEQYF,TGTGCCAGCAGTTACGGGGGACAGGGCTACGAGCAGTACTTC
TRBV6-2/TRBV6-3,TRBJ1-1,NA,NA,CASSYSRWDEAFF,TGTGCCAGCAGTTACTCTCGCTGGGATGAAGCTTTCTTT
TRBV28,TRBJ1-6,NA,NA,CASRDLRHAESSFNSPLHF,TGTGCCAGCAGGGACCTCAGACACGCGGAATCCTCCTTTAATTCACCCCTCCACTTT
TRBV12-3/TRBV12-4,TRBJ1-1,NA,TRBD1,CASSLGQGAGAFF,TGTGCCAGCAGTTTAGGGCAGGGGGCAGGAGCTTTCTTT
TRBV28,TRBJ1-6,NA,NA,CASSFHLGYNSPLHF,TGTGCCAGCAGTTTTCATCTGGGGTATAATTCACCCCTCCACTTT
TRBV6-5,TRBJ2-7,NA,NA,CASITWSYEQYF,TGTGCCAGTATTACATGGTCCTACGAGCAGTACTTC
TRBV30,TRBJ1-2,NA,NA,CAWSRGDGGYTF,TGTGCCTGGAGCAGGGGAGACGGTGGCTACACCTTC
TRBV30,TRBJ2-3,once,TRBD2,CAWSDGLAGVSDTQYF,TGTGCCTGGAGTGACGGACTAGCGGGAGTATCAGATACGCAGTATTTT
TRBV25-1,TRBJ1-5,once,NA,CASSGDTFNQPQHF,TGTGCCAGCAGTGGAGACACCTTTAATCAGCCCCAGCATTTT
TRBV28,TRBJ2-7,NA,NA,CASSFKGGSYEQYF,TGTGCCAGCAGTTTCAAGGGGGGTTCCTACGAGCAGTACTTC
TRBV4-2,TRBJ2-1,NA,NA,CASSPGMEQFF,TGTGCCAGCAGCCCGGGGATGGAGCAGTTCTTC
TRBV7-9,TRBJ1-1,NA,NA,CASSLVTGRPTEAFF,TGTGCCAGCAGCTTAGTAACGGGCAGACCCACTGAAGCTTTCTTT
TRBV11-1,TRBJ2-1,once,TRBD1,CASSLATGGSYSYNEQFF,TGTGCCAGCAGCTTAGCTACAGGGGGCTCCTACTCCTACAATGAGCAGTTCTTC
TRBV28,TRBJ2-7,NA,NA,CASSLAGLGAAAYEQYF,TGTGCCAGCAGTTTAGCGGGGTTAGGAGCGGCAGCCTACGAGCAGTACTTC
TRBV5-4,TRBJ2-7,NA,TRBD2,CASSTASGRVEQYF,TGTGCCAGCAGCACCGCTAGCGGGAGAGTCGAGCAGTACTTC
TRBV4-3,TRBJ2-7,NA,TRBD2,CASSQEGGRYEQYF,TGCGCCAGCAGCCAAGAGGGAGGGCGGTACGAGCAGTACTTC
TRBV19,TRBJ1-5,NA,TRBD1,CASSIRGGQGPLAQHF,TGTGCCAGTAGTATAAGGGGGGGACAGGGTCCTCTAGCCCAGCATTTT